This section outlines one T cell receptor (beta chain) sequence together with its context. Its antigen is unknown. 60 Vbeta and 13 Jbeta primers were used in PCR. Clones were read by immunoSEQ multiplex PCR, and TCRdb kept only the in-frame ones, dropping some. The data show about 150,000 clones, over 75% seen once. This sample was taken from a study of cytomegalovirus exposure and HLA in healthy donors. Study-level findings and limits: Listed as cytomegalovirus-associated were 150 to 200 TCR beta chains. In a later analysis, TCR beta V- and J-gene trimming showed a link to a missense DCLRE1C variant. In vitro experiments confirmed that three CMV-associated chains were specific for CMV antigens.

The V segment lost 4 bases and the J segment 4 bases; nucleotides outside the gene matches: 1. The germline CDR1 and CDR2 sequences are SNHLY and FYNNEI. The CDR3 is made up of 13 amino acids. Sequenced sample: PBMCs. This sequence was found in a woman between 35 and 50 years old in good health and CMV-seropositive. J is TRBJ1-5 and V is TRBV2; 7 bases align to TRBD1. As DNA, the CDR3 is TGTGCCAGCAGTGCGGACAGGAATCAGCCCCAGCATTTT. Its protein product is CASSADRNQPQHF.